This T cell receptor (beta chain) is drawn from a study of cytomegalovirus exposure and HLA in healthy donors. Points from the study as a whole: Published work reported that the classifier diagnosed cytomegalovirus status with high specificity and sensitivity. In vitro assays verified that three CMV-associated chains recognized CMV antigens specifically.

Some clones are missing from TCRdb's copy, which holds only in-frame ones; the method was immunoSEQ multiplex PCR. The sample gives roughly 98,000 clones, over 75% of which show up once; around 6.3% is in the top ten. This CDR3 has 14 amino acids. V was trimmed by 0 bases and J by 4 bases, leaving 7 bases between them. CDR1 is LNHNV, CDR2 YYDKDF, per germline (reference sequence). To note about this clone: The antigen is unknown.

Sequencing was done on a sample of PBMCs. The V call is TRBV15, the J call TRBJ1-3, with TRBD1 as a possible D gene (6 bases). This clonotype originated in a man aged 18 to 35 in good health and CMV-seropositive. The CDR3 DNA sequence: TGTGCCACCAGCAGAGAAGACAGGGGAAACACCATATATTTT. It specifies CATSREDRGNTIYF.